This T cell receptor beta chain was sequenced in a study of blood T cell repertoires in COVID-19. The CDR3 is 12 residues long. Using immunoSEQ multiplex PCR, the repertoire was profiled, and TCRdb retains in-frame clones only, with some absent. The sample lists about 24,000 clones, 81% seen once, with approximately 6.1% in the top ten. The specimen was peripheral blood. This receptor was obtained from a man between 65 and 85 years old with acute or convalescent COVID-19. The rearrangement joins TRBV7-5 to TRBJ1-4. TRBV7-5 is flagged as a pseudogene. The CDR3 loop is CASPSVNEKLFF. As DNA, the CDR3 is TGTGCCAGTCCCTCCGTCAATGAAAAACTGTTTTTT.